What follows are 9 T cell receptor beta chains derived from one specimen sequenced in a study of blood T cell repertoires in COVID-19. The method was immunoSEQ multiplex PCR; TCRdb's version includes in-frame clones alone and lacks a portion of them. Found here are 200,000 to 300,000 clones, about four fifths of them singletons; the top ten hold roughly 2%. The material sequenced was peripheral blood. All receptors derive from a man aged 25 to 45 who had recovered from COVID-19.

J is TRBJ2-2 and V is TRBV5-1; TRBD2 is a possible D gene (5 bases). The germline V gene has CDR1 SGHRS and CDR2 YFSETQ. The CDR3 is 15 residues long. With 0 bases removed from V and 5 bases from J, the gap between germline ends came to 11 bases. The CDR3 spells CASSLDSVGTGELFF. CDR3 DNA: TGCGCCAGCAGCTTGGATAGCGTGGGTACCGGGGAGCTGTTTTTT.

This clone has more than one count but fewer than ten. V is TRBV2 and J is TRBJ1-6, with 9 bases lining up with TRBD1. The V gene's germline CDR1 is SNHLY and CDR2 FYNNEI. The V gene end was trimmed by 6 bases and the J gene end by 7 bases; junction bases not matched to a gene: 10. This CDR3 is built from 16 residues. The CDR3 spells CASSLTGTGLNSPLHF. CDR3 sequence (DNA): TGTGCCAGCAGCCTCACCGGGACAGGGCTAAATTCACCCCTCCACTTT.

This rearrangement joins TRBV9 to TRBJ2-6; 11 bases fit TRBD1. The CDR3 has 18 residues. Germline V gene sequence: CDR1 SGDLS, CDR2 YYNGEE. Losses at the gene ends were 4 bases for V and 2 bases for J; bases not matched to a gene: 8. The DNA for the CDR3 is TGTGCCAGCAGCAGACGGGGACAGGGGGTCCCTGGGGCCAACGTCCTGACTTTC. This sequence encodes CASSRRGQGVPGANVLTF.

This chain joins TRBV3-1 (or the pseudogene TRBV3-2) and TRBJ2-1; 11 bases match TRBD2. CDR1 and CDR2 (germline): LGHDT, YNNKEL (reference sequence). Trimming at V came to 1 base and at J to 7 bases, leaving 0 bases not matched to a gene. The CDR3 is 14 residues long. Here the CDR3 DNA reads TGTGCCAGCAGCCAAGGACTAGCGGGGAATGAGCAGTTCTTC. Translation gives CASSQGLAGNEQFF.

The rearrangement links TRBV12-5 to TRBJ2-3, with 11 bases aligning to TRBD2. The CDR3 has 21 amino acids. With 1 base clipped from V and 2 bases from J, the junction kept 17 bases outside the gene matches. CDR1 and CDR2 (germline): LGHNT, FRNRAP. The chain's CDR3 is CASGLALVGLAGGRITDTQYF. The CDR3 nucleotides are TGTGCTAGTGGTTTGGCTTTGGTCGGACTAGCGGGCGGTCGGATCACAGATACGCAGTATTTT.

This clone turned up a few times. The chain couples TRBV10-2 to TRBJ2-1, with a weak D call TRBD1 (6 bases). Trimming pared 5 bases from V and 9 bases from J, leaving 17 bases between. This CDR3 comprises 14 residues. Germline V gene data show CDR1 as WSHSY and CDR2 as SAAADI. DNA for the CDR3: TGCGCCAGCAGTTTGGGGGCCCTCAGCTCTGAGCAGTTCTTC. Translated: CASSLGALSSEQFF.

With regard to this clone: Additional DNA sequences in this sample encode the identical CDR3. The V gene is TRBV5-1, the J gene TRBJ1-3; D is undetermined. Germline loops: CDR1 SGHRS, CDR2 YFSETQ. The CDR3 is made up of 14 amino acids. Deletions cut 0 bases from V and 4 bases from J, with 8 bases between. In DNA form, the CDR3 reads TGCGCCAGCAGCTTGGGGCAGGCGGGAAACACCATATATTTT. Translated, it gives CASSLGQAGNTIYF.

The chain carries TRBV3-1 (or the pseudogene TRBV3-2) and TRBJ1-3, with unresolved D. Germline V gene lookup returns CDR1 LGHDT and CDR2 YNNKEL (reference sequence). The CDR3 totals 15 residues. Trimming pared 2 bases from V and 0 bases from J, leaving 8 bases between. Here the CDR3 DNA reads TGTGCCAGCAGCCAAACGAGGTCCTCTGGAAACACCATATATTTT. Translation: CASSQTRSSGNTIYF.

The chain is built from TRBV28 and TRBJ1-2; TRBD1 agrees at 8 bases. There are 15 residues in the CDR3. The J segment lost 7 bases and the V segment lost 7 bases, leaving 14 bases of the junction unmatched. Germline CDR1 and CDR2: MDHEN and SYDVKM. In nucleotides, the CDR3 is TGTGCCAGCACCTCGCACCGGGGACAGGTCTCTGGCTACACCTTC. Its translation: CASTSHRGQVSGYTF.